These 21 T cell receptor beta chains came from one sample sequenced in a study of cytomegalovirus exposure and HLA in healthy donors. With 60 Vbeta and 13 Jbeta primers, the PCR was carried out. TCRdb's table, derived via immunoSEQ multiplex PCR, lists solely in-frame clones and lacks some. The sample comprises some 220,000 clones, roughly 84% of which are singletons, and about 0.25% rests with the top ten. Sequenced: PBMCs. The origin of the receptors is a girl aged 2-10 years in good health and CMV-seronegative.

The chain couples TRBV5-4 to TRBJ2-7, with 7 positions matching TRBD1. The J segment lost 6 bases and the V segment lost 1 base, leaving 4 bases of the junction unmatched. Looked up from germline, CDR1 is SGHNT and CDR2 is YYREEE (reference sequence). The CDR3 is 13 amino acids. CDR3 DNA sequence: TGTGCCAGCAGCTTGAAGGGGGCGGTCGAGCAGTACTTC. It is translated as CASSLKGAVEQYF.

The genes are TRBV5-1 and TRBJ1-1; D is possibly TRBD1 (5 bases). Germline CDR1 is SGHRS and CDR2 is YFSETQ. V dropped 3 bases and J dropped 8 bases, with 11 bases sitting between them. This CDR3 contains 12 residues. CDR3 nucleotides: TGCGCCAGCAGCTGGCAGGGCCGGGAAGCTTTCTTT. Its protein product is CASSWQGREAFF.

This rearrangement joins TRBV19 to TRBJ1-5; D remains ambiguous. The germline V gene has CDR1 LNHDA and CDR2 SQIVND (reference sequence). The ends were cut back, 5 bases at V and 10 bases at J, with 12 bases in the middle. The CDR3 loop spans 12 amino acids. Here the CDR3 reads CASSPRDFPQHF. DNA of the CDR3: TGTGCCAGTAGTCCGAGAGACTTCCCCCAGCATTTT.

J is TRBJ2-1 and V is TRBV11-2; the match to TRBD2 covers 8 bases. J gave up 4 bases and V 1 base, and 12 bases lay outside the gene matches. The CDR3 is 18 residues long. In germline, CDR1 is SGHAT, CDR2 FQNNGV. The CDR3 reads CASSLAARGSGAYNEQFF. The CDR3 DNA reads TGTGCCAGCAGCTTAGCTGCTCGGGGTAGCGGGGCGTACAATGAGCAGTTCTTC.

This chain uses TRBV7-6 with TRBJ2-2, with D unclear. This CDR3 comprises 12 residues. Germline V gives CDR1 SGHVS, CDR2 FNYEAQ. V lost 5 bases and J lost 6, with 7 bases in between. CDR3 in DNA: TGTGCCAGCAGCCAAAATTCCGGGGAGCTGTTTTTT. Its translation: CASSQNSGELFF.

The chain couples TRBV19 to TRBJ2-4; 8 bases are shared with TRBD1. From germline, CDR1 is LNHDA and CDR2 SQIVND (reference sequence). The CDR3 runs 12 residues. After removal of 5 bases from V and 9 bases from J, the junction contained 3 bases not matched to a gene. The CDR3 here is CASSFQGAIQYF. The CDR3 DNA reads as TGTGCCAGTAGTTTCCAGGGGGCCATTCAGTACTTC.

This clone was recorded once. The rearrangement links TRBV6-1 to TRBJ1-2, with TRBD1 as a possible D gene (5 bases). Germline V CDR1 and CDR2: MNHNS, SASEGT. The V end lost 7 bases, the J end lost 0 bases, and 15 bases lay between the germline ends. This CDR3 contains 15 residues. The CDR3 coding sequence is TGTGCCAGCACCGCGGGGCCCAGGGCTAACTATGGCTACACCTTC. This sequence encodes CASTAGPRANYGYTF.

The chain has TRBV6-4 and TRBJ1-1; TRBD1 is a possible D gene (5 bases). CDR1 and CDR2 from the germline V gene are MRHNA and SNTAGT. The CDR3 totals 15 residues. Between the trimmed V and J ends, which lost 2 bases and 3 bases, there was a span of 13 bases. CDR3 sequence (DNA): TGTGCCAGCAGTGACACCGGGGGGGGGTACACTGAAGCTTTCTTT. Translating gives CASSDTGGGYTEAFF.

V usage is TRBV10-2 and J usage is TRBJ2-3; 8 bases are a match to TRBD2. With V trimmed by 6 bases and J by 6 bases, 11 bases remained unmatched. The CDR3 covers 15 residues. Germline loops: CDR1 WSHSY, CDR2 SAAADI. The CDR3 is CASRTSGLSLDTQYF. DNA of the CDR3: TGCGCCAGCAGAACTAGCGGCCTGAGTTTGGATACGCAGTATTTT.

The CDR3 loop reads CASSLGTGIEQFF. Here the CDR3 DNA reads TGTGCCAGCAGTTTAGGGACAGGGATTGAGCAGTTCTTC. The chain is built from TRBV28 and TRBJ2-1; 9 bases map to TRBD1. Germline CDR1 and CDR2: MDHEN and SYDVKM. With V trimmed by 2 bases and J by 9 bases, 2 bases remained unmatched. The CDR3 covers 13 residues.

CDR3 DNA: TGTGCCAGCAGCAGACTAGGACGAGACAATGAGCAGTTCTTC. Its translation is CASSRLGRDNEQFF. The J gene is TRBJ2-1, the V gene TRBV7-6; TRBD2 might be the D (6 bases). Germline loops: CDR1 SGHVS, CDR2 FNYEAQ. CDR3 length: 14 amino acids. V was shortened by 5 bases and J by 5 bases, with 13 bases between the two germline ends. The full variable domain, with the rest looked up from reference TRBV7-6 and TRBJ2-1, is GAGVSQSPRYKVTKRGQDVALRCDPISGHVSLYWYRQALGQGPEFLTYFNYEAQQDKSGLPNDRFSAERPEGSISTLTIQRTEQRDSAMYRCASSRLGRDNEQFFGPGTRLTVL.

The rearrangement uses TRBV2 and TRBJ2-3; the match to TRBD2 covers 9 bases. Germline CDR1 SNHLY, CDR2 FYNNEI. This CDR3 has 15 amino acids. V dropped 11 bases and J dropped 3; count of bases not matched to a gene: 12. The CDR3 DNA reads TGTGCCGGTAGCGGGAGAGGGCGTTCGACAGATACGCAGTATTTT. Translated, it gives CAGSGRGRSTDTQYF.

The rearrangement links TRBV19 to TRBJ2-3, with 11 positions matching TRBD2. The CDR3 sequence is 15 residues long. V lost 4 bases and J lost 2; bases outside the gene matches: 2. CDR1 is LNHDA and CDR2 is SQIVND in the germline V gene (reference sequence). Here the CDR3 reads CASSRLAGTTDTQYF. The CDR3 DNA is TGTGCCAGTAGTAGACTAGCGGGGACCACAGATACGCAGTATTTT.

This sequence joins TRBV28 and TRBJ2-7, with D possibly matching TRBD2 (7 bases). V lost 7 bases to trimming and J lost 4 bases, with 26 bases between them. Germline V gene data show CDR1 as MDHEN and CDR2 as SYDVKM. CDR3 length equals 17 residues. This CDR3 reads CASTKGGYGNGTYEQYF. DNA of the CDR3: TGTGCCAGCACCAAGGGGGGGTATGGAAACGGAACATACGAGCAGTACTTC.

The chain joins TRBV27 to TRBJ2-7; the match to TRBD1 covers 7 bases. V shed 3 bases and J 3 bases; nucleotides not matched to a gene: 5. This CDR3 has 14 residues. Looked up from germline, CDR1 is MNHEY and CDR2 is SMNVEV (reference sequence). The CDR3 protein is CASSFLGQIYEQYF. CDR3 nucleotides: TGTGCCAGCAGTTTTTTGGGACAGATCTACGAGCAGTACTTC.

The V gene is TRBV5-5, the J gene TRBJ2-3, with TRBD2 identical over 8 bases. There are 16 residues in the CDR3. Germline lookup yields CDR1 SGHKS and CDR2 YYEKEE (reference sequence). V lost 4 bases to trimming and J lost 0 bases; unmatched junction nucleotides: 7. The CDR3 region is CASSPRGGSSTDTQYF. The CDR3 nucleotides are TGTGCCAGCAGCCCTCGGGGGGGCTCCAGCACAGATACGCAGTATTTT.

The J gene is TRBJ2-5, the V gene TRBV5-1, with TRBD1 matching over 8 bases. CDR1 and CDR2 from the germline V gene are SGHRS and YFSETQ. J gave up 5 bases and V 0 bases, and 3 bases lay outside the gene matches. The CDR3 has 14 residues. The CDR3 DNA sequence: TGCGCCAGCAGCTTGGGGACAGGGCCCGAGACCCAGTACTTC. This translates into CASSLGTGPETQYF.

To note about this clone: This sample includes further DNA sequences coding for the same CDR3. The chain recombines TRBV30 with TRBJ2-5; perhaps TRBD2 as D (6 bases). V lost 1 base, J lost 2 bases, and 8 bases lay in between. This CDR3 region has 13 residues. In germline, CDR1 is GTSNPN, CDR2 SVGIG (reference sequence). In nucleotides, the CDR3 is TGTGCCTGGAGTGGGGGACTGCAAGAGACCCAGTACTTC. As protein: CAWSGGLQETQYF.

The rearrangement uses TRBV6-1 and TRBJ2-1; a weak D match, TRBD2 (6 bases). V lost 7 bases to trimming and J lost 6 bases, with 19 bases between them. CDR1 and CDR2 (germline): MNHNS, SASEGT. This CDR3 has 15 amino acids. The CDR3 reads CASIRTGGVPNEQFF. The CDR3 DNA sequence: TGTGCCAGCATCAGAACCGGGGGAGTTCCCAATGAGCAGTTCTTC.

The V call is TRBV29-1, the J call TRBJ2-7, with 7 bases fitting TRBD2. Trimming took 6 bases from V and 3 from J; bases not matched to a gene: 5. CDR1 SQVTM and CDR2 ANQGSEA come from the germline V gene. The length of the CDR3 is 12 residues. The CDR3 here is CSVRGVSYEQYF. CDR3 coding DNA: TGCAGCGTCCGGGGGGTGAGCTACGAGCAGTACTTC.

The rearrangement joins TRBV7-9 to TRBJ1-4, with TRBD1 identical over 7 bases. V was clipped by 3 bases and J by 8 bases; unmatched bases: 18. There are 18 residues in the CDR3. The germline CDR1 and CDR2 sequences are SEHNR and FQNEAQ (reference sequence). CDR3 coding DNA: TGTGCCAGCAGCTTTATCCCGGGGACAGTCGAGGGGAAGGAAAAACTGTTTTTT. It encodes CASSFIPGTVEGKEKLFF.